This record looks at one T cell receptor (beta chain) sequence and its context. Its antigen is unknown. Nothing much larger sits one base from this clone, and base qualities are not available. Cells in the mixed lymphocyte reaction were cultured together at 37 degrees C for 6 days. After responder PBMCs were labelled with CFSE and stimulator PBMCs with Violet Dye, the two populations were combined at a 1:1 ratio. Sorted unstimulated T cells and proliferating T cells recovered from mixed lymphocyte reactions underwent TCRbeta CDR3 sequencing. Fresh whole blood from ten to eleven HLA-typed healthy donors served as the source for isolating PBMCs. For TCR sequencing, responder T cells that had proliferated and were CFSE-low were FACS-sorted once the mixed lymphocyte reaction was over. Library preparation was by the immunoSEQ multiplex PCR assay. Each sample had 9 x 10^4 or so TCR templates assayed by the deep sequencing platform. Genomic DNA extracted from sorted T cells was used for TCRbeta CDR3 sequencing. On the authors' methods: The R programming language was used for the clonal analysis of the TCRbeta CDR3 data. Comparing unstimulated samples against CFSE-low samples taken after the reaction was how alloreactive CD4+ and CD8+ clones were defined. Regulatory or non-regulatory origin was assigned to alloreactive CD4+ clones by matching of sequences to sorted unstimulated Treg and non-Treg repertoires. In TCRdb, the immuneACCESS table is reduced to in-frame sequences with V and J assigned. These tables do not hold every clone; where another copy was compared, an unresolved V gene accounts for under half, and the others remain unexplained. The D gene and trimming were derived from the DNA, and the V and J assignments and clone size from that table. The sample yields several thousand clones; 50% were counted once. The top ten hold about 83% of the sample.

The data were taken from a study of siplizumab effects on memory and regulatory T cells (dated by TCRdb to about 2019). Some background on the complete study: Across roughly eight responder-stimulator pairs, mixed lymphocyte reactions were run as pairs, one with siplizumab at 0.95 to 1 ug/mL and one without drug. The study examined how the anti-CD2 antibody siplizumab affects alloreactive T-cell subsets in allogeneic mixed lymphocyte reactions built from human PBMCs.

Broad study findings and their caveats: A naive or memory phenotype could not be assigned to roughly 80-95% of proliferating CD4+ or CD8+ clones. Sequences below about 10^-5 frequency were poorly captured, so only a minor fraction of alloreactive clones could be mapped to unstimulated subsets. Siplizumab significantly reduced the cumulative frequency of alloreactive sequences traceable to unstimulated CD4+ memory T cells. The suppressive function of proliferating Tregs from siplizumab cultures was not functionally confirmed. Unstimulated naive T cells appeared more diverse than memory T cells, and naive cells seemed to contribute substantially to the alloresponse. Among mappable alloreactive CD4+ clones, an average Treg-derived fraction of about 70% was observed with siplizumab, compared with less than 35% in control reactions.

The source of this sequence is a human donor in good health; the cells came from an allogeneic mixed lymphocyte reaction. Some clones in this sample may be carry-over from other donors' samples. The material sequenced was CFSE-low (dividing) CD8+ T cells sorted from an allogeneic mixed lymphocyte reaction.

The nucleotides are TGTGCCAGCAGCGTAGGGCAGGGATTCGTGCACGAGCAGTACTTC. This codes for CASSVGQGFVHEQYF. The rearrangement combines TRBV9 with TRBJ2-7; the D region possibly corresponds to TRBD1 (5 bases align). The CDR3 covers 15 residues, taking in both the cysteine and the phenylalanine. The only DNA kept is the CDR3, 45 bases in frame from the first base. The trim is 0 bases for V and 5 bases for J, with a gap of 15 bases between the germline ends. Via the germline V gene, CDR1 is SGDLS and CDR2 YYNGEE.